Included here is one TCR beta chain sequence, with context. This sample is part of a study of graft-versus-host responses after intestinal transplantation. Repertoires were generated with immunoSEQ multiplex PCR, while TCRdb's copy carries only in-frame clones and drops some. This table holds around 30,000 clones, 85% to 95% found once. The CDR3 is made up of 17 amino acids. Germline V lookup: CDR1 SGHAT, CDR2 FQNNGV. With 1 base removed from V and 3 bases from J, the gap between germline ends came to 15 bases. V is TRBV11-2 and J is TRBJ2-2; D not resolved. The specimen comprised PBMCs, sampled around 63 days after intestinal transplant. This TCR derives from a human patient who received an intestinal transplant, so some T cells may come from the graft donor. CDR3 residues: CASSLASWGEDTGELFF. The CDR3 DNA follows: TGTGCCAGCAGCTTAGCCTCGTGGGGTGAGGACACCGGGGAGCTGTTTTTT.